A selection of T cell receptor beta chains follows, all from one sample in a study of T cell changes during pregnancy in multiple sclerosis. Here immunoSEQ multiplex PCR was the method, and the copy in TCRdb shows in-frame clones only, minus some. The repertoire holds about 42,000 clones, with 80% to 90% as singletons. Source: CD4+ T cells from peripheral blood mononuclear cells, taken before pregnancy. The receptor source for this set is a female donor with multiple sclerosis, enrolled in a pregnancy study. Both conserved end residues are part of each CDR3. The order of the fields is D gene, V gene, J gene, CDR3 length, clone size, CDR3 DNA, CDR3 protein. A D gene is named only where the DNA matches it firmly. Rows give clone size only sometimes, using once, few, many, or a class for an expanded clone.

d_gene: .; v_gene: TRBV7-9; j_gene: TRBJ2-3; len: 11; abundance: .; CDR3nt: TGTGCCAGCAGCCTCGACTCGGAAAAGTATTTT; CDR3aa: CASSLDSEKYF
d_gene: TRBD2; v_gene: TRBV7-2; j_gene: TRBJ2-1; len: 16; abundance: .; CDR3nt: TGTGCCAGCGCACACCCCCCGGGGGGCTCCTACAATGAGCAGTTCTTC; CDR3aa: CASAHPPGGSYNEQFF
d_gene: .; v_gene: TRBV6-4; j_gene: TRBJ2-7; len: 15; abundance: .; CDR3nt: TGTGCCAGCAGTGAGCCCCCGGACAGCTCCTACGAGCAGTACTTC; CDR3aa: CASSEPPDSSYEQYF
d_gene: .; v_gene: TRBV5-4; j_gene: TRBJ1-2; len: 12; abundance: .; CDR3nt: TGTGCCAGCAGCTTGGACGGGAGGGGCTACACCTTC; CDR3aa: CASSLDGRGYTF
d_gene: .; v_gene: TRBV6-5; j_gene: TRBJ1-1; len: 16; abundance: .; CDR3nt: TGTGCCAGCAGTTACTCGACCGGGGCGGGAGGCACTGAAGCTTTCTTT; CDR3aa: CASSYSTGAGGTEAFF
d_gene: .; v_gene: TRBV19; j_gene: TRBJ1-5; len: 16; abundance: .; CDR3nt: TGTGCCAGTAGTATGCAGGGGTCGCGTATGGGTCAGCCCCAGCATTTT; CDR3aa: CASSMQGSRMGQPQHF
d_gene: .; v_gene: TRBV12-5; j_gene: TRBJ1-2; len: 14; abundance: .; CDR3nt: TGTGCTAGTGGTTTGGTACGGGCCGAGGGTGGCTACACCTTC; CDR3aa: CASGLVRAEGGYTF
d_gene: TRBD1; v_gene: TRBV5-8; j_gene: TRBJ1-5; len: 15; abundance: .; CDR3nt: TGTGCCAGCAGCATTTACAGGGGGCGAATCAATCTCCAGCATTTT; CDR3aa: CASSIYRGRINLQHF
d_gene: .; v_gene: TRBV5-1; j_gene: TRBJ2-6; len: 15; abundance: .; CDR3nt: TGCGCCAGCAGCGTGGTGGCTGGTGGGGCCAACGTCCTGACTTTC; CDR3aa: CASSVVAGGANVLTF
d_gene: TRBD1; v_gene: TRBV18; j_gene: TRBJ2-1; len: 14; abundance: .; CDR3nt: TGTGCCAGCTCCCCTACGACAGGGAACAATGAGCAGTTCTTC; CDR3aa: CASSPTTGNNEQFF
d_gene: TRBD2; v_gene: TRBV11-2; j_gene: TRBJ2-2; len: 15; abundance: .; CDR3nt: TGTGCCAGCATTGGACTAGCGGGAAACACCGGGGAGCTGTTTTTT; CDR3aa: CASIGLAGNTGELFF
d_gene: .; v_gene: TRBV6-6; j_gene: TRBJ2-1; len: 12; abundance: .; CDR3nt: TGTGCCAGCAGTTACCCGTACAATGAGCAGTTCTTC; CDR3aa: CASSYPYNEQFF
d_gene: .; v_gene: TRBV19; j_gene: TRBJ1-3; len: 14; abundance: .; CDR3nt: TGTGCCAGTAGTCATGGCGGATCTGGAAACACCATATATTTT; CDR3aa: CASSHGGSGNTIYF
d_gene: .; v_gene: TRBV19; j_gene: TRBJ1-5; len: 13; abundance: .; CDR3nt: TGTGCCAGTAGCAGGGAAGTCGGTCAGCCCCAGCATTTT; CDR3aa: CASSREVGQPQHF
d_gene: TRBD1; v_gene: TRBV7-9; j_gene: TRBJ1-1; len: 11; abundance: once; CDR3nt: TGTGCCAGCAGCGGGGGACAGGGAGCTTTCTTT; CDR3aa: CASSGGQGAFF
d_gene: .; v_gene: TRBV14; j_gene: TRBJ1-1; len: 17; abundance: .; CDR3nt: TGTGCCAGCAGCCAAAAGGGGTCCACAGTGCTGAACACTGAAGCTTTCTTT; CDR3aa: CASSQKGSTVLNTEAFF
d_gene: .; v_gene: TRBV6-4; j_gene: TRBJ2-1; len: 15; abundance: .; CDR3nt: TGTGCCAGCAGTGACTCGGCAGGCTACTACAATGAGCAGTTCTTC; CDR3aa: CASSDSAGYYNEQFF
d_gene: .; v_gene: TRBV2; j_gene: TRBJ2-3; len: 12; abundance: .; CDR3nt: TGTGCCAGCAGTGACGATAGAAATACGCAGTATTTT; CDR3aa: CASSDDRNTQYF
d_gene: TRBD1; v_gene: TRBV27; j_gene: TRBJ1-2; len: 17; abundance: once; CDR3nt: TGTGCCAGCAGATACCAGGGACAGGGTTTTTCTCCGGGAGGCTACACCTTC; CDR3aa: CASRYQGQGFSPGGYTF
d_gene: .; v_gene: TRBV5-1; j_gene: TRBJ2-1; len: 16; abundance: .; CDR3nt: TGCGCCAGCAGCACCTCACCGGGAGTGAGGGGCAATGAGCAGTTCTTC; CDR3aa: CASSTSPGVRGNEQFF
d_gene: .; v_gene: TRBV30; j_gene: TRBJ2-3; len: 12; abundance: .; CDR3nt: TGTGCCTGGAGTGTCTCGTTCGATACGCAGTATTTT; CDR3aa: CAWSVSFDTQYF
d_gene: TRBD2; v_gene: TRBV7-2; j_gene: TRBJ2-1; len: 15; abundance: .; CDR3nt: TGTGCCAGCAGTTCCCGACTAGCGGGGGGGGGTGAGCAGTTCTTC; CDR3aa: CASSSRLAGGGEQFF
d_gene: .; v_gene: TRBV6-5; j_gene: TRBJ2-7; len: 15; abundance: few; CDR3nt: TGTGCCAGCAGTTACTCCCAGGACAGTCCCTACGAGCAGTACTTC; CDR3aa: CASSYSQDSPYEQYF
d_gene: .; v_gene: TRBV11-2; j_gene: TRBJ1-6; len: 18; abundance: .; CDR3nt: TGTGCCAGCAGCTTAGATGGGATGGGGACTTACTATAATTCACCCCTCCACTTT; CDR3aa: CASSLDGMGTYYNSPLHF
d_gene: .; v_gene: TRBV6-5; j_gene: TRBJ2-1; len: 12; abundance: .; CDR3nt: TGTGCCAGCAGTTCCGCGGGCCTCGAGCAGTTCTTC; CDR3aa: CASSSAGLEQFF
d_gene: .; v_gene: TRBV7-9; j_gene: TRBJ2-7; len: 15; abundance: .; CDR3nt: TGTGCCAGCAGCTCGATTTGGGAAGGCGCGGGGAAGCAGTACTTC; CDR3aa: CASSSIWEGAGKQYF
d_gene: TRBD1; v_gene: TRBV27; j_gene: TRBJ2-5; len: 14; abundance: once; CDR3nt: TGTGCCAGCCGCACCGGGACAGGACAAGAGACCCAGTACTTC; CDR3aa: CASRTGTGQETQYF
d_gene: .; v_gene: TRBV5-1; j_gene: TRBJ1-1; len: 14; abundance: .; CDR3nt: TGCGCCAGCAGCTCAGGGTTTCGGACACCTGAAGCTTTCTTT; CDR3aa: CASSSGFRTPEAFF
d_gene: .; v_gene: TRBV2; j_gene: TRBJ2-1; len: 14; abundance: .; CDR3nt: TGTGCCAGCAGCGCTCTGGGACTCTACAATGAGCAGTTCTTC; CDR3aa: CASSALGLYNEQFF
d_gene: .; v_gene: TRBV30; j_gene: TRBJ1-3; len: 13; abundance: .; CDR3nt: TGTGCCTGGAGTGTAAACAGTGGAAACACCATATATTTT; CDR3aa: CAWSVNSGNTIYF
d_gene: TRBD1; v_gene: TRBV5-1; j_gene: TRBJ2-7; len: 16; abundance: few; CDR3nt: TGCGCCAGCAGCTTGGCCCTCCGACAGGGAAACTACGAGCAGTACTTC; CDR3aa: CASSLALRQGNYEQYF
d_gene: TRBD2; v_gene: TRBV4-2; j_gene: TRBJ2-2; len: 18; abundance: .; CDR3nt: TGTGCCAGCAGCCAAGTCTCTAGCGGGAGGGGAAACACCGGGGAGCTGTTTTTT; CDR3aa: CASSQVSSGRGNTGELFF
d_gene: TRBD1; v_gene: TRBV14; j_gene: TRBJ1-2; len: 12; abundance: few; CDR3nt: TGTGCCAGCAGCCTGGGACAGGGGGACGAAGCCTTC; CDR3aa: CASSLGQGDEAF
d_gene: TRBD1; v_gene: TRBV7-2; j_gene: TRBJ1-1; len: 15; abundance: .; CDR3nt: TGTGCCAGCAGCTCCAGGGGGCGCGAGAACACTGAAGCTTTCTTT; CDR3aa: CASSSRGRENTEAFF
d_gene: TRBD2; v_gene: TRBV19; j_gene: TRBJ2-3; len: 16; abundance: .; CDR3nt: TGTGCCAGTAGTACCCTGACTAGCGGGAGTCCAGATACGCAGTATTTT; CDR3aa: CASSTLTSGSPDTQYF
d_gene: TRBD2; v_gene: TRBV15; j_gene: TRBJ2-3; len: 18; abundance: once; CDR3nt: TGTGCCACCAGCAGAGATCTGGGACTAGCGGGAGGCACAGATACGCAGTATTTT; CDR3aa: CATSRDLGLAGGTDTQYF
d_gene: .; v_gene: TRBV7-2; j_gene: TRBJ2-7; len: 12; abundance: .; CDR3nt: TGTGCCAGCAGCCCCAGCTCCTACGAGCAGTACTTC; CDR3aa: CASSPSSYEQYF
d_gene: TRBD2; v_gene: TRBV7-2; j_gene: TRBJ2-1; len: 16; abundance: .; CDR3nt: TGTGCCAGCAGCTTACGACTAGCGCAATCCTACAATGAGCAGTTCTTC; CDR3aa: CASSLRLAQSYNEQFF
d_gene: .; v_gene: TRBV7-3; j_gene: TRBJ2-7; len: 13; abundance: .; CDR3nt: TGTGCCAGCAGCTTAGGCTTCGCCTACGAGCAGTACTTC; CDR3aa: CASSLGFAYEQYF
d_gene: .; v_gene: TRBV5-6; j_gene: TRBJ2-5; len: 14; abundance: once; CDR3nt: TGTGCCAGCAGCTTGGTAGGGGGCCAAGAGACCCAGTACTTC; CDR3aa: CASSLVGGQETQYF
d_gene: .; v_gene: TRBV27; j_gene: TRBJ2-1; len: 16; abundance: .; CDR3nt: TGTGCCAGCAGTTCTCGGCGACAGGCGTCCTACAATGAGCAGTTCTTC; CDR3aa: CASSSRRQASYNEQFF
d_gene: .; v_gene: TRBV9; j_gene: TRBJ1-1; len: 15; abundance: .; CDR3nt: TGTGCCAGCAGCGCAAGGGGCGCGGAGATCTCTGAAGCTTTCTTT; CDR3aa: CASSARGAEISEAFF
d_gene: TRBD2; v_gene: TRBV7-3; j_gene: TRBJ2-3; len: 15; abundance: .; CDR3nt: TGTGCCAGCAGCTCTAAGGCGGGGGTCACAGATACGCAGTATTTT; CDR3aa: CASSSKAGVTDTQYF
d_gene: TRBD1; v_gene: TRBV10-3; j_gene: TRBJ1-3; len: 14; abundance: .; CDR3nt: TGTGCCACCTACGGACAGGGGCGATGGGACACCATATATTTT; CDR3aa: CATYGQGRWDTIYF
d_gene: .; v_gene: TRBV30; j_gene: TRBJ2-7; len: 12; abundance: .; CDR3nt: TGTGCCTGGGCAGGACAGAACTACGAGCAGTACTTC; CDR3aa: CAWAGQNYEQYF
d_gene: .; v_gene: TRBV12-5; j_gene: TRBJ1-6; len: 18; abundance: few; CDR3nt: TGTGCTAGTGGTTTAACACTCGCTTCGGTCAGGGTGGGGAAGCCCCTCCACTTT; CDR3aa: CASGLTLASVRVGKPLHF
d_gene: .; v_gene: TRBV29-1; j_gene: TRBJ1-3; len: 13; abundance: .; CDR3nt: TGCAGCGTTGAACCGGGCTCTGGAAACACCATATATTTT; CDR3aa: CSVEPGSGNTIYF
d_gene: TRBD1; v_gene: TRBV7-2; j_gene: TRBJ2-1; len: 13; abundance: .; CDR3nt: TGTGCCAGCAGCGCAGACAGGGCGAACGAGCAGTTCTTC; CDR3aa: CASSADRANEQFF
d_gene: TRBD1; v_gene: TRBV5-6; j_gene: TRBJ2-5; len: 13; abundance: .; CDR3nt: TGTGCCAGCAGCTTGACAGGGGTAGAGACCCAGTACTTC; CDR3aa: CASSLTGVETQYF
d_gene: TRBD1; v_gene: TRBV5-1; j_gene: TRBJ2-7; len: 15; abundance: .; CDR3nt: TGCGCCAGCAGCCCTAGTGGGACAGGGGCCTACGAGCAGTACTTC; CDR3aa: CASSPSGTGAYEQYF
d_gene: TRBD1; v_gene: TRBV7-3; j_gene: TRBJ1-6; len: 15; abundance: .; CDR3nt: TGTGCCAGCAGCGCGTCGACAGGGGAAATTTCACCCCTCCACTTT; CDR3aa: CASSASTGEISPLHF
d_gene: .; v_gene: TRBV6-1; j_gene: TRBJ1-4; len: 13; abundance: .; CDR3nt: TGTGCCAGCAGTGAGCGGCGGAGTGAAAAACTGTTTTTT; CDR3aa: CASSERRSEKLFF